What follows are 32 T cell receptor beta chains derived from one specimen sequenced in a study of blood T cell repertoires in COVID-19. Here immunoSEQ multiplex PCR was the method, and the copy in TCRdb shows in-frame clones only, minus some. This table holds hundreds of thousands of clones, around 89% found once. Sequences were obtained from PBMCs or T cells enriched from blood (not recorded which). The source of these receptors is a man aged 25-40 years who had recovered from COVID-19.

The genes are TRBV27 and TRBJ1-1; D unresolved. Germline V lookup: CDR1 MNHEY, CDR2 SMNVEV (reference sequence). V was clipped by 8 bases and J by 5 bases, with 21 bases between them. The CDR3 covers 15 residues. The CDR3 sequence: CASQIRGFGLTEAFF. The DNA for the CDR3 is TGTGCCAGCCAAATCCGGGGATTTGGTTTAACTGAAGCTTTCTTT.

This chain links TRBV5-8 with TRBJ2-2, with TRBD1 matching 8 bases. This CDR3 region has 16 residues. In germline, CDR1 is SGHTS, CDR2 YDEGEE. Trimming at V came to 4 bases and at J to 6 bases, leaving 11 bases not matched to a gene. The CDR3: CASSRRTGSVAGELFF. The CDR3 bases are TGTGCCAGCAGCCGCCGGACAGGGTCGGTAGCCGGGGAGCTGTTTTTT.

The V gene is TRBV2, the J gene TRBJ1-2; 8 positions agree with TRBD1. From germline, CDR1 is SNHLY and CDR2 FYNNEI. V shed 4 bases and J 3 bases; nucleotides not matched to a gene: 4. The CDR3 extends over 14 amino acids. In DNA, the CDR3 is TGTGCCAGCAGTGGGGACAGGCGAGACTATGGCTACACCTTC. Translated: CASSGDRRDYGYTF.

The chain has TRBV24-1 and TRBJ1-2, with 9 bases matching TRBD1. Germline V lookup: CDR1 KGHDR, CDR2 SFDVKD. The CDR3 contains 17 residues. The junction had 11 bases not matched to a gene; V was cut back by 4 bases and J by 3 bases. The CDR3 DNA reads TGTGCCACCAGTGAGCGCAACACAGGGGGCCTGGACTATGGCTACACCTTC. This codes for CATSERNTGGLDYGYTF.

The chain is built from TRBV4-1 and TRBJ1-4, with 8 bases lining up with TRBD1. V lost 5 bases, J lost 7 bases, and 12 bases stayed unmatched. The CDR3 is made up of 16 amino acids. Germline loops: CDR1 MGHRA, CDR2 YSYEKL. The DNA of the CDR3 is TGCGCCAGCAGCTTCCTGTTTGGACAGGGCGGTGAAAAACTGTTTTTT. It specifies CASSFLFGQGGEKLFF.

This chain joins TRBV28 and TRBJ2-7, with a tentative D call TRBD1 (5 bases). Germline CDR1 is MDHEN and CDR2 is SYDVKM. V was shortened by 5 bases and J by 0 bases, with 17 bases between the two germline ends. The CDR3 runs 16 residues. This chain's CDR3 is CASSHPLGQGSYEQYF. The DNA of the CDR3 is TGTGCCAGCAGTCACCCCCTGGGGCAGGGCTCCTACGAGCAGTACTTC.

For the CDR3, the DNA is TGTGCCAGCAGCCCCCGGTGGCTAGCGAACACAATTGGCGCAGATACGCAGTATTTT. Protein product: CASSPRWLANTIGADTQYF. This chain links TRBV11-2 with TRBJ2-3; a weak D match, TRBD2 (6 bases). Germline V gene data show CDR1 as SGHAT and CDR2 as FQNNGV. The CDR3 consists of 19 residues. V lost 5 bases and J 4 bases, leaving 28 bases between the germline ends.

The chain recombines TRBV5-1 with TRBJ2-2; no clear D gene. CDR3 length: 16 amino acids. Trimming shortened V by 0 bases and J by 1 base, and 10 bases separated the two germline ends. From germline, CDR1 is SGHRS and CDR2 YFSETQ. The CDR3 spells CASSLEQVMNTGELFF. CDR3 nucleotide sequence: TGCGCCAGCAGCTTGGAGCAGGTTATGAACACCGGGGAGCTGTTTTTT. Complete variable domain (other parts from reference TRBV5-1 and TRBJ2-2): KAGVTQTPRYLIKTRGQQVTLSCSPISGHRSVSWYQQTPGQGLQFLFEYFSETQRNKGNFPGRFSGRQFSNSRSEMNVSTLELGDSALYLCASSLEQVMNTGELFFGEGSRLTVL.

V gene TRBV5-4 combines with J gene TRBJ2-1; 7 nucleotides line up with TRBD2. J was trimmed by 5 bases and V by 2 bases; bases with no gene match: 4. The CDR3 contains 14 residues. Germline-derived CDR1 and CDR2 are SGHNT and YYREEE (reference sequence). CDR3 nucleotide sequence: TGTGCCAGCAGCTTAGCGGGGTATAACAATGAGCAGTTCTTC. Amino acid sequence: CASSLAGYNNEQFF.

This clone was recorded only once. The CDR3 sequence: CASRRDYPYNEQFF. For the CDR3, the DNA is TGCGCCAGCAGGAGGGACTATCCCTACAATGAGCAGTTCTTC. V and J are TRBV10-2 and TRBJ2-1, with TRBD2 matching over 7 bases. The CDR3 extends over 14 amino acids. Germline V gene sequence: CDR1 WSHSY, CDR2 SAAADI. V lost 6 bases and J lost 2; bases outside the gene matches: 4.

In regard to this clone: Additional DNA sequences in this sample encode the identical CDR3. The genes are TRBV10-3 and TRBJ1-5; a weak D match, TRBD1 (5 bases). Germline CDR1 reads ENHRY; CDR2 reads SYGVKD. This CDR3 region has 14 residues. V was clipped by 4 bases and J by 0 bases, with 7 bases between them. Here the CDR3 DNA reads TGTGCCATCAGTGTGGGGGGTAGCAATCAGCCCCAGCATTTT. Translation: CAISVGGSNQPQHF.

Here the CDR3 reads CASSQDYGSSYNEQFF. DNA for the CDR3: TGCGCCAGCAGCCAAGATTACGGGAGCTCCTACAATGAGCAGTTCTTC. This chain uses TRBV4-1 with TRBJ2-1; possible D gene TRBD2, 6 bases. With 0 bases removed from V and 0 bases from J, the gap between germline ends came to 9 bases. The germline CDR1 and CDR2 sequences are MGHRA and YSYEKL. CDR3 length equals 16 residues.

This clone appeared once. The J gene is TRBJ1-2, the V gene TRBV6-5, with D possibly TRBD1 on 6 matching bases. V dropped 5 bases and J dropped 5 bases, with 15 bases sitting between them. Looked up from germline, CDR1 is MNHEY and CDR2 is SVGAGI. The length of the CDR3 is 14 residues. The CDR3 reads CASSPGDNTYGYTF. Here the CDR3 DNA reads TGTGCCAGCAGTCCCGGGGACAACACTTATGGCTACACCTTC.

The chain couples TRBV5-1 to TRBJ2-7, with 7 bases lining up with TRBD2. The CDR3 consists of 16 residues. CDR1 and CDR2 (germline): SGHRS, YFSETQ. V dropped 4 bases and J dropped 2; count of bases not matched to a gene: 12. The DNA for the CDR3 is TGCGCCAGCAGCCCGGCCCCCGGGAGGTCCCCCTACGAGCAGTACTTC. This codes for CASSPAPGRSPYEQYF.

DNA of the CDR3: TGCAGTGTGAGGGGGACTGAAGCTTTCTTT. Amino acid sequence: CSVRGTEAFF. V usage is TRBV20-1 and J usage is TRBJ1-1; D might be TRBD1 (6 bases). CDR1 is DFQATT, CDR2 SNEGSKA, per germline (reference sequence). CDR3 length: 10 amino acids. Trimming pared 7 bases from V and 5 bases from J, leaving 8 bases between.

The chain links TRBV4-1 to TRBJ2-7, with 11 positions matching TRBD2. After removal of 6 bases from V and 0 bases from J, the junction contained 4 bases not matched to a gene. The CDR3 is 15 amino acids. Germline V CDR1 and CDR2: MGHRA, YSYEKL. CDR3 in DNA: TGCGCCAGCAGAGTAACTAGCGGGAGCTCCTACGAGCAGTACTTC. Translating gives CASRVTSGSSYEQYF.

The J gene is TRBJ1-1, the V gene TRBV19, with 7 bases that match TRBD1. The CDR3 runs to 13 residues. Germline V gene sequence: CDR1 LNHDA, CDR2 SQIVND (reference sequence). V gave up 0 bases and J gave up 6 bases; unmatched junction bases: 1. Here the CDR3 reads CASSIEQGAEAFF. As DNA, the CDR3 is TGTGCCAGTAGTATAGAGCAGGGGGCTGAAGCTTTCTTT.

This chain links TRBV19 with TRBJ2-1, with D possibly being TRBD2 (6 bases). The CDR3 is 12 amino acids. V was clipped by 7 bases and J by 6 bases, with 10 bases between them. CDR1 is LNHDA and CDR2 is SQIVND in the germline V gene (reference sequence). The CDR3 nucleotides read TGTGCCAGTACCTACGGGGGCAATGAGCAGTTCTTC. Residues: CASTYGGNEQFF.

This chain connects TRBV28 to TRBJ2-1; D may be TRBD2 (6 bases). Germline CDR1 and CDR2: MDHEN and SYDVKM. This CDR3 comprises 13 residues. Trimming cost V 7 bases and J 4 bases, with 11 bases left between them. CDR3 coding DNA: TGTGCCAGCACCGAGCGGGCGTACAATGAGCAGTTCTTC. Translation: CASTERAYNEQFF. The full variable domain, with the rest looked up from reference TRBV28 and TRBJ2-1, is DVKVTQSSRYLVKRTGEKVFLECVQDMDHENMFWYRQDPGLGLRLIYFSYDVKMKEKGDIPEGYSVSREKKERFSLILESASTNQTSMYLCASTERAYNEQFFGPGTRLTVL.

CDR3 nucleotide sequence: TGTGCCAGCAGTAAGGACAGGGGAAACGAGCAGTACTTC. Encoded protein: CASSKDRGNEQYF. This chain links TRBV28 with TRBJ2-7; 9 bases fit TRBD1. Trimming removed 5 bases from V and 5 bases from J; junction bases left unmatched: 4. Germline CDR1 and CDR2: MDHEN and SYDVKM. The CDR3 is 13 amino acids.

The J gene is TRBJ2-1, the V gene TRBV6-2 or TRBV6-3; 7 bases match TRBD2. CDR1 MNHEY and CDR2 SVGEGT come from the germline V gene. The CDR3 is made up of 15 amino acids. V gave up 6 bases and J gave up 1 base; unmatched junction bases: 6. The CDR3, as DNA: TGTGCCAGCAGCACTCGACTAGCTTCCTACAATGAGCAGTTCTTC. This sequence encodes CASSTRLASYNEQFF.

This clone was recorded only once. The chain links TRBV7-9 to TRBJ2-3, with TRBD2 matching over 9 bases. The CDR3 extends over 15 amino acids. V shed 5 bases and J 3 bases; nucleotides not matched to a gene: 6. The germline V gene encodes CDR1 SEHNR and CDR2 FQNEAQ (reference sequence). DNA for the CDR3: TGTGCCAGCAGCAAGACTAGCGGCCTAACAGATACGCAGTATTTT. As protein: CASSKTSGLTDTQYF.

The chain couples TRBV19 to TRBJ2-1; 9 bases align to TRBD2. V dropped 0 bases and J dropped 8; count of bases not matched to a gene: 5. The CDR3 contains 15 residues. Germline CDR1 and CDR2: LNHDA and SQIVND (reference sequence). The CDR3 bases are TGTGCCAGTAGTATAGATGGCGGGAGGGGTGATGAGCAGTTCTTC. As protein: CASSIDGGRGDEQFF.

V is TRBV27 and J is TRBJ1-2; 8 bases fit TRBD1. After removal of 2 bases from V and 4 bases from J, the junction contained 3 bases not matched to a gene. Looked up from germline, CDR1 is MNHEY and CDR2 is SMNVEV (reference sequence). CDR3 length equals 14 residues. The DNA for the CDR3 is TGTGCCAGCAGTTTAACCGACAGGGGCTATGGCTACACCTTC. Amino acids: CASSLTDRGYGYTF.

This clone showed up just once. One end of the junction varies from germline; a read error may be responsible. The chain couples TRBV19 to TRBJ2-7; 11 bases fit TRBD2. The CDR3 extends over 15 amino acids. CDR1 and CDR2 from the germline V gene are LNHDA and SQIVND (reference sequence). DNA of the CDR3: TGTGCCAGTAGTATGGGCCTAGCGGGGGGACTGCCCAAGGACTTC. Translating gives CASSMGLAGGLPKDF.

V is TRBV28 and J is TRBJ1-1, with D hard to call. The CDR3 sequence is 13 residues long. Per the germline V gene, CDR1 is MDHEN and CDR2 is SYDVKM. V was shortened by 7 bases and J by 5 bases, with 14 bases between the two germline ends. This chain's CDR3 is CASTTPNPTEAFF. CDR3 nucleotides: TGTGCCAGCACAACACCAAACCCTACTGAAGCTTTCTTT.

The gene calls are TRBV29-1 and TRBJ2-7; 8 nucleotides agree with TRBD1. The CDR3 has 12 amino acids. The junction had 6 bases not matched to a gene; V was cut back by 7 bases and J by 4 bases. Germline V gene sequence: CDR1 SQVTM, CDR2 ANQGSEA. The CDR3 protein is CSARDRIYEQYF. CDR3 bases: TGCAGCGCCCGGGACAGGATTTACGAGCAGTACTTC.

The gene calls are TRBV25-1 and TRBJ1-1, with 9 bases matching TRBD1. The CDR3 has 17 amino acids. From germline, CDR1 is MGHDK and CDR2 SYGVNS. Trimming took 2 bases from V and 2 from J; bases not matched to a gene: 9. Here the CDR3 reads CASSETRTGAANTEAFF. As DNA, the CDR3 is TGTGCCAGCAGTGAAACCCGGACAGGGGCGGCAAACACTGAAGCTTTCTTT.

This clone has just a few counts. The chain has TRBV18 and TRBJ1-1; a weak D match, TRBD1 (6 bases). With 6 bases removed from V and 1 base from J, the gap between germline ends came to 9 bases. CDR3 length: 13 amino acids. Looked up from germline, CDR1 is KGHSH and CDR2 is LQKENI. The CDR3 DNA sequence: TGTGCCAGCTCGGAACAGGGGAACACTGAAGCTTTCTTT. This encodes CASSEQGNTEAFF.

This clone was picked up a small number of times. The rearrangement links TRBV2 to TRBJ1-1; no clear D gene. The CDR3 spans 12 residues. Per germline, CDR1 SNHLY and CDR2 FYNNEI. The ends were cut back, 4 bases at V and 0 bases at J, with 3 bases in the middle. DNA for the CDR3: TGTGCCAGCAGTGTTATGAACACTGAAGCTTTCTTT. This encodes CASSVMNTEAFF.

The gene calls are TRBV27 and TRBJ2-7; D possibly corresponds to TRBD2 (6 bases). V lost 2 bases to trimming and J lost 0 bases, with 8 bases between them. Germline V gives CDR1 MNHEY, CDR2 SMNVEV (reference sequence). The CDR3 sequence is 14 residues long. The DNA of the CDR3 is TGTGCCAGCAGTTTACGCGGGGCCTCCTACGAGCAGTACTTC. It translates to CASSLRGASYEQYF.

This clone was counted between two and nine times. The chain uses TRBV19 and TRBJ2-2; 8 bases are a match to TRBD2. With 3 bases clipped from V and 6 bases from J, the junction kept 15 bases outside the gene matches. Germline lookup yields CDR1 LNHDA and CDR2 SQIVND (reference sequence). This CDR3 has 18 residues. CDR3 in amino acids: CASSMPGLARMMPGELFF. In nucleotides, the CDR3 is TGTGCCAGTAGTATGCCCGGACTAGCACGCATGATGCCCGGGGAGCTGTTTTTT.